The rows below give T cell receptor beta chains drawn from one sample of a study of T cell changes during pregnancy in multiple sclerosis. The assay was immunoSEQ multiplex PCR, and TCRdb's table has in-frame clones only and misses some. The sample records 15,000 or so clones, approximately 84% being singletons. The starting material was CD8+ T cells from peripheral blood mononuclear cells, obtained in the third trimester of pregnancy. The receptor set was obtained from a female donor in good health, enrolled as a control in a pregnancy study. CDR3s include the opening cysteine and the closing phenylalanine or tryptophan. D genes are given only for firm matches. Rows give clone size only sometimes, using once, few, many, or a class for an expanded clone.

V	J	size	D	DNA	CDR3
TRBV12-5	TRBJ2-5	-	-	TGTGCTAGTGGTTTGGTCAGACTAGCGAGGGGGCGGGAGACCCAGTACTTC	CASGLVRLARGRETQYF
TRBV9	TRBJ2-1	-	TRBD2	TGTGCCAGCAGCGTAGATCAGTGGGCTAGCGGGGGGGCTAATGAGCAGTTCTTC	CASSVDQWASGGANEQFF
TRBV19	TRBJ2-3	-	TRBD1	TGTGCCAGTAGTATAGAGGGGACAGACACAGATACGCAGTATTTT	CASSIEGTDTDTQYF
TRBV7-9	TRBJ2-7	-	-	TGTGCCAGCAGTCTAGACAGTGACGAGCAGTACTTC	CASSLDSDEQYF
TRBV7-9	TRBJ1-1	-	-	TGTGCCAGCAGCTTACCCCCAGGGATGAAGGCCGAAACTGAAGCTTTCTTT	CASSLPPGMKAETEAFF
TRBV19	TRBJ1-1	-	TRBD1	TGTGCCAGTAGTACGGACAGGGAGACTGAAGCTTTCTTT	CASSTDRETEAFF
TRBV27	TRBJ2-1	-	-	TGTGCCAGCAGTTTGTCAGGGAATGAGCAGTTCTTC	CASSLSGNEQFF
TRBV9	TRBJ2-1	-	TRBD2	TGTGCCAGCAGCGTAGACGGGGGGGTTGCGTTCTTC	CASSVDGGVAFF
TRBV5-4	TRBJ2-1	-	-	TGTGCCAGCAGCGTACAAAACGGAGCTAGTGAGCAGTTCTTC	CASSVQNGASEQFF
TRBV18	TRBJ2-7	-	TRBD2	TGTGCCAGCTCACCACTTTTGATGGAGCGGGACGATTCCTACGAGCAGTACTTC	CASSPLLMERDDSYEQYF
TRBV13	TRBJ2-7	-	TRBD1	TGTGCCAGCAGCTTAGGCAGGGGGAAGTACGAGCAGTACTTC	CASSLGRGKYEQYF
TRBV7-8	TRBJ2-3	-	TRBD2	TGTGCCAGCAGCCTAGAGGGACTAGCGGGGGGGCTTAGGAGCACAGATACGCAGTATTTT	CASSLEGLAGGLRSTDTQYF
TRBV7-2	TRBJ1-2	once	-	TGTGCCAGCAGCTTTCACGGTTTCTATGGCTACACCTTC	CASSFHGFYGYTF
TRBV21-1	TRBJ2-5	-	-	TGTGCCAGCAGCGGGACAAGACTAGCGGGAGAGGGGGTACAAGAGACCCAGTACTTC	CASSGTRLAGEGVQETQYF
TRBV18	TRBJ1-1	-	-	TGTGCCAGCTCACCAGGGGAGTGGAACACTGAAGCTTTCTTT	CASSPGEWNTEAFF
TRBV6-1	TRBJ2-3	-	TRBD2	TGTGCCAGCGATGAGCGGGAGACAGATACGCAGTATTTT	CASDERETDTQYF
TRBV19	TRBJ2-1	-	TRBD2	TGTGCCAGTAGCCCCCTAGCGGCCTCCTACAATGAGCAGTTCTTC	CASSPLAASYNEQFF
TRBV10-3	TRBJ2-5	-	TRBD2	TGTGCCATCAGTGAGGGCAGCGGGGGGCGGGGACCGAAAGAGACCCAGTACTTC	CAISEGSGGRGPKETQYF
TRBV16	TRBJ1-5	-	-	TGTGCCAGCAGCCAATACGACAATAGCAATCAGCCCCAGCATTTT	CASSQYDNSNQPQHF
TRBV27	TRBJ2-7	-	-	TGTGCCAGCAGTTCCTTAACCTACAGGGTCAAGTACGAGCAGTACTTC	CASSSLTYRVKYEQYF
TRBV4-3	TRBJ1-1	-	-	TGCGCCAGCAGCCAGACAGGGAACACTGAAGCTTTCTTT	CASSQTGNTEAFF
TRBV7-9	TRBJ1-1	-	-	TGTGCCAGCACCCCTATAGGGGGCACTGAAGCTTTCTTT	CASTPIGGTEAFF
TRBV7-9	TRBJ1-1	-	TRBD1	TGTGCCAGCAGCTTCGGACAGGGCAACACTGAAGCTTTCTTT	CASSFGQGNTEAFF
TRBV6-1	TRBJ2-7	-	-	TGTGCCAGCAGTGTGTCGGGAATCAACGAGCAGTACTTC	CASSVSGINEQYF
TRBV2	TRBJ2-7	-	-	TGTGCCAGCAGTGAAGTTTTCCAGGGGAACTACGAGCAGTACTTC	CASSEVFQGNYEQYF
TRBV7-9	TRBJ1-2	few	-	TGTGCCAGCTCAGAATCGTCTAACTATGGCTACACCTTC	CASSESSNYGYTF
TRBV4-3	TRBJ1-2	once	-	TGCGCCAGCAGCCAAGATTGGACAGCAGACTATGGCTACACCTTC	CASSQDWTADYGYTF
TRBV2	TRBJ2-7	-	-	TGTGCCAGCAGTGACAGGGTTACCTACGAGCAGTACTTC	CASSDRVTYEQYF
TRBV19	TRBJ2-7	-	TRBD1	TGTGCCAGTAGTGGGACAGGGGCCCCGTACGAGCAGTACTTC	CASSGTGAPYEQYF
TRBV2	TRBJ2-7	-	-	TGTGCCAGCAGTGATACAGCCTACGAGCAGTACTTC	CASSDTAYEQYF
TRBV12-5	TRBJ2-4	-	-	TGTGCTAGTGGTTTGGTATCGGGTGACGGCATTCAGTACTTC	CASGLVSGDGIQYF
TRBV15	TRBJ1-5	-	-	TGTGCCACCAGCAGAGACAGGAATAGCAATCAGCCCCAGCATTTT	CATSRDRNSNQPQHF
TRBV5-1	TRBJ2-7	-	-	TGCGCCAGCAGCTTGGGGGTCCAGGGCTACGAGCAGTACTTC	CASSLGVQGYEQYF
TRBV6-5	TRBJ1-5	few	-	TGTGCCAGCAGCCGGGAAGGCAATCAGCCCCAGCATTTT	CASSREGNQPQHF
TRBV5-6	TRBJ2-3	few	-	TGTGCCAGCAGCTTGACTGAAGGAGGTTACACAGATACGCAGTATTTT	CASSLTEGGYTDTQYF